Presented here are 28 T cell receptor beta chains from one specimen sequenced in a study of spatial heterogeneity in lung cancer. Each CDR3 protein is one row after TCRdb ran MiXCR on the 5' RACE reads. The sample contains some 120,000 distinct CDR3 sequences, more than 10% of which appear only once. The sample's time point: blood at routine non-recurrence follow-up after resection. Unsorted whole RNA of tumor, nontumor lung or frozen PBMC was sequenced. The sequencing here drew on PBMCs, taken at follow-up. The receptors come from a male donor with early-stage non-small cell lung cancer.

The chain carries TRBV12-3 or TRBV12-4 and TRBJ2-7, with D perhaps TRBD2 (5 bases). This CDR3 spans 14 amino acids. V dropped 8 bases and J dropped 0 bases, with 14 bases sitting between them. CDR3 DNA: TGTGCCAGCTCCCCCGCGGGTCTCTCCTACGAGCAGTACTTC. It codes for CASSPAGLSYEQYF.

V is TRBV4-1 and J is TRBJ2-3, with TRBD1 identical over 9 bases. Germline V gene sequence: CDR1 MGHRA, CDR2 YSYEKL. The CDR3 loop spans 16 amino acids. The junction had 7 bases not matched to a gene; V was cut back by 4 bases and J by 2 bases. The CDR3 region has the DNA TGCGCCAGCAGCCGACAGGGGGGCTCCACCACAGATACGCAGTATTTT. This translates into CASSRQGGSTTDTQYF.

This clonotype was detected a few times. CDR3 nucleotide sequence: TGTGCCAGCAGCCAAGACCCCAGCGGGGGGGCAGAGACCCAGTACTTC. Its protein is CASSQDPSGGAETQYF. This sequence joins TRBV4-2 and TRBJ2-5, with TRBD2 matching over 10 bases. Germline V lookup: CDR1 LGHNA, CDR2 YNFKEQ. The CDR3 runs to 16 residues. V gave up 0 bases and J gave up 4 bases; unmatched junction bases: 5.

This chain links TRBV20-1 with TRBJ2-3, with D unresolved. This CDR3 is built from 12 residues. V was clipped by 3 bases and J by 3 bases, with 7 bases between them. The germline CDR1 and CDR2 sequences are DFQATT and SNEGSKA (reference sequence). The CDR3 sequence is CSARSLTDTQYF. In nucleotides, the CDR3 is TGCAGTGCTAGGTCCTTGACAGATACGCAGTATTTT.

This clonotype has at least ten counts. The CDR3 sequence: CSASSTPWEQYF. CDR3 nucleotide sequence: TGCAGTGCTAGTTCGACGCCCTGGGAGCAGTACTTC. The genes are TRBV20-1 and TRBJ2-7, with no clear D. Deletions cut 3 bases from V and 7 bases from J, with 13 bases between. CDR1 is DFQATT, CDR2 SNEGSKA, per germline (reference sequence). This CDR3 spans 12 amino acids.

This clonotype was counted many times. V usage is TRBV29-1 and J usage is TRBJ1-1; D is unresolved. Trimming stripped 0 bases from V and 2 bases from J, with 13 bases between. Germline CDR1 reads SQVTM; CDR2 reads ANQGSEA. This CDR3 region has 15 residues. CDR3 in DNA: TGCAGCGTTGAAGATCGCCAAGAATTTAACACTGAAGCTTTCTTT. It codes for CSVEDRQEFNTEAFF.

CDR3 loop: CASSHIGRGKGNTQYF. CDR3 nucleotide sequence: TGCGCCAGCAGCCATATAGGCAGGGGGAAGGGGAATACGCAGTATTTT. The V call is TRBV4-1, the J call TRBJ2-3, with 7 bases lining up with TRBD1. The V and J ends lost 3 bases and 7 bases, in that order; junction bases with no gene match: 13. Germline values: CDR1 MGHRA, CDR2 YSYEKL. The CDR3 sequence is 16 residues long.

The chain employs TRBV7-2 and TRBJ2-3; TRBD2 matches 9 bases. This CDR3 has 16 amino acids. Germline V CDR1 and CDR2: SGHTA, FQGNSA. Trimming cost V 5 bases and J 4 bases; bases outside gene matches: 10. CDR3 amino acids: CASSQMAGGPSDTQYF. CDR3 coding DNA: TGTGCCAGCAGCCAAATGGCGGGGGGGCCTTCAGATACGCAGTATTTT.

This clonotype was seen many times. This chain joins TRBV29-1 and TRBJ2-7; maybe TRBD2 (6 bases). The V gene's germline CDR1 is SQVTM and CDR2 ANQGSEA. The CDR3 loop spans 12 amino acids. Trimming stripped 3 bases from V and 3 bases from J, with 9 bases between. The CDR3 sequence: CSVEGGGYEQYF. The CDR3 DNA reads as TGCAGCGTTGAGGGGGGAGGCTACGAGCAGTACTTC.

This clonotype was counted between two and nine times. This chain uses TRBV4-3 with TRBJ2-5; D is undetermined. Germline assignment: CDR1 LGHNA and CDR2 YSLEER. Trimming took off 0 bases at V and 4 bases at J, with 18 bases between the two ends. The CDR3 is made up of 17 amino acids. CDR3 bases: TGCGCCAGCAGCCAAGAAATGCCGTTAAGGGTAGGAGAGACCCAGTACTTC. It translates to CASSQEMPLRVGETQYF.

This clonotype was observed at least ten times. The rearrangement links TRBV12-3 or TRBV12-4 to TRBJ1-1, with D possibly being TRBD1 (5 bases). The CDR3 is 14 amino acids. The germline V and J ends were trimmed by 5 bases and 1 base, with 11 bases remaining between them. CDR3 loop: CASSAGRENTEAFF. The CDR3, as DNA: TGTGCCAGCAGTGCCGGCAGGGAGAACACTGAAGCTTTCTTT.

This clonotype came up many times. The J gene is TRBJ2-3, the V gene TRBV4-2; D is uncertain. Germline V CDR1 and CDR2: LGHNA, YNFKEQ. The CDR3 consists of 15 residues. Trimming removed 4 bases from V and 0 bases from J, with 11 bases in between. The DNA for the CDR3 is TGTGCCAGCAGCCTTACAGCCGCTAGCACAGATACGCAGTATTTT. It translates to CASSLTAASTDTQYF.

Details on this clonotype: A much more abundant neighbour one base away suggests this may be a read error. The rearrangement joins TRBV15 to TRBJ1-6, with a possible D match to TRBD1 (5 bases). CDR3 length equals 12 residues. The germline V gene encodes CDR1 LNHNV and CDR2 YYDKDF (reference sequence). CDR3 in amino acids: CANSRQNSPLHF. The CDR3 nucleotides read TGTGCCAACAGCAGACAGAATTCACCCCTCCACTTT.

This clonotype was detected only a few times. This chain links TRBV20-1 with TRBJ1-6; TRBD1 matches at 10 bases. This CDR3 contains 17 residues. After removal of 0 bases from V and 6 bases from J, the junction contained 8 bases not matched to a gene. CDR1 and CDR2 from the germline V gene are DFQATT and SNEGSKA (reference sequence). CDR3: CSARDPGQGVGNSPLHF. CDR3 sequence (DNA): TGCAGTGCTAGAGATCCAGGACAGGGGGTCGGTAATTCACCCCTCCACTTT.

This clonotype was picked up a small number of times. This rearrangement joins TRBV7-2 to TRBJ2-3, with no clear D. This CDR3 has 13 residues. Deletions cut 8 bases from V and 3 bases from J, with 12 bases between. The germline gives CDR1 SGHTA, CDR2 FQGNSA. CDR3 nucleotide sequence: TGTGCCAGCGCGAGTGCCTTAACAGATACGCAGTATTTT. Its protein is CASASALTDTQYF.

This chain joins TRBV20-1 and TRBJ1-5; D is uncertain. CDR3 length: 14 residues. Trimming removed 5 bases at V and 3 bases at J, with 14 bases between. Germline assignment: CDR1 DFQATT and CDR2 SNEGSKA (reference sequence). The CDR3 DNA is TGCAGTGCTTCCCGAGCGTTAAACAATCAGCCCCAGCATTTT. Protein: CSASRALNNQPQHF.

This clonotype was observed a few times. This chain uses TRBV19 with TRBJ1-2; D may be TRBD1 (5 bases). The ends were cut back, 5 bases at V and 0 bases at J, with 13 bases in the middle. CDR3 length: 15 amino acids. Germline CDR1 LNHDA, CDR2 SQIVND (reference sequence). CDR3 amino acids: CASSGPGYSNYGYTF. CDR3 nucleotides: TGTGCCAGTAGTGGCCCAGGGTATTCTAACTATGGCTACACCTTC.

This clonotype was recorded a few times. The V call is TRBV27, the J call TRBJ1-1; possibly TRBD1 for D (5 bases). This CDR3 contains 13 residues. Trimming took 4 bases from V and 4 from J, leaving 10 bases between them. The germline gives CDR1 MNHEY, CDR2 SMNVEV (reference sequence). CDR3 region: CASSWRGSTEAFF. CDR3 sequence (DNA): TGTGCCAGCAGTTGGCGGGGCTCCACTGAAGCTTTCTTT.

The CDR3 DNA reads TGTGCCAGCAGCTTAGGCTTACTGGGGGAGAACGGCTACACCTTC. Translating it yields CASSLGLLGENGYTF. This chain joins TRBV7-9 and TRBJ1-2, with a possible D match to TRBD1 (5 bases). The V gene's germline CDR1 is SEHNR and CDR2 FQNEAQ (reference sequence). CDR3 length: 15 amino acids. With 1 base removed from V and 8 bases from J, the gap between germline ends came to 17 bases.

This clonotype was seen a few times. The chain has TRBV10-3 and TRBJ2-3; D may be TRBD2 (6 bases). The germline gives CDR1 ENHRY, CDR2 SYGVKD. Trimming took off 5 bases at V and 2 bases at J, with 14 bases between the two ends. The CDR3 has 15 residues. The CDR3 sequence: CAISQTEGNTDTQYF. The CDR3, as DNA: TGTGCCATCAGTCAGACGGAGGGAAACACAGATACGCAGTATTTT.

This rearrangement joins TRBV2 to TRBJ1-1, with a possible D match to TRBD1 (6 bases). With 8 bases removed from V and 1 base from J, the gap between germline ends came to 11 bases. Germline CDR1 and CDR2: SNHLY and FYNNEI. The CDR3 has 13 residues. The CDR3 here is CASPEGGNTEAFF. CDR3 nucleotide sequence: TGTGCCAGCCCAGAGGGGGGGAACACTGAAGCTTTCTTT.

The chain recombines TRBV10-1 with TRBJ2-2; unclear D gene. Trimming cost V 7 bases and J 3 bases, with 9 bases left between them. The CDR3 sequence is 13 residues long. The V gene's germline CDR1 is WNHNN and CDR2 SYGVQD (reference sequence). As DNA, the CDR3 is TGCGCCAGCAAAGCCAGCTACACCGGGGAGCTGTTTTTT. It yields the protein CASKASYTGELFF.

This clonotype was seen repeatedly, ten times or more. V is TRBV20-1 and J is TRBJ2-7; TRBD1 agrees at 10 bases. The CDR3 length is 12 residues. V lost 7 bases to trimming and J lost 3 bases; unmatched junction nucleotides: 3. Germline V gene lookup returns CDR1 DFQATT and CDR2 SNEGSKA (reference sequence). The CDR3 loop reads CSGGQGIYEQYF. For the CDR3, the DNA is TGCAGTGGGGGACAGGGGATCTACGAGCAGTACTTC.

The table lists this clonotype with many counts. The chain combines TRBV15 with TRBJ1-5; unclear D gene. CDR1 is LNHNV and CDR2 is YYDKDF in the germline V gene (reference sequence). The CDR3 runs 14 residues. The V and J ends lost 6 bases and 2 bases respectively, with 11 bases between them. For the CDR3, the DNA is TGTGCCACCAGAGAGAACTGGGGCAATCAGCCCCAGCATTTT. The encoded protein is CATRENWGNQPQHF.

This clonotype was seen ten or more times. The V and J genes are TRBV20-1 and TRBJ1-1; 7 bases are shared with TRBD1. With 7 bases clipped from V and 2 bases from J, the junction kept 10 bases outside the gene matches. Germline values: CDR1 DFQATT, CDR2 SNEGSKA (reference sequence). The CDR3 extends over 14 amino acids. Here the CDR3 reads CSVRQGGGNTEAFF. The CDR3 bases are TGCAGTGTCAGACAGGGCGGTGGTAACACTGAAGCTTTCTTT.

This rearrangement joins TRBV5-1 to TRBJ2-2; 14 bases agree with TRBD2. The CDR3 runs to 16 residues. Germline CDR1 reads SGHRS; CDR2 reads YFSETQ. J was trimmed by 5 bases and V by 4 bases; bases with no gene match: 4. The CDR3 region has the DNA TGCGCCAGCAGCACCCGGACTAGCGGGGGGACCGGGGAGCTGTTTTTT. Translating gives CASSTRTSGGTGELFF.

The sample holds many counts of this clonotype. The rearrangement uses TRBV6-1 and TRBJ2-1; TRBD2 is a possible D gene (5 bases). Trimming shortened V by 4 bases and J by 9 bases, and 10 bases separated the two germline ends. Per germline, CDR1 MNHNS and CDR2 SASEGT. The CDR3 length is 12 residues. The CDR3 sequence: CASSGGWGEQFF. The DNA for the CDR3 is TGTGCCAGCAGTGGCGGGTGGGGTGAGCAGTTCTTC.

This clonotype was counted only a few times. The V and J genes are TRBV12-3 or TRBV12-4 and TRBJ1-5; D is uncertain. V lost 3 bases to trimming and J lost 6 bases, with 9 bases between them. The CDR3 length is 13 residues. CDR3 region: CASSFKGSQPQHF. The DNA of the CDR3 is TGTGCCAGCAGTTTTAAGGGAAGTCAGCCCCAGCATTTT.